A selection of T cell receptor beta chains follows, all from one sample in a study of T-cell memory formation after mild COVID-19. TCRdb re-analysed the 5' RACE reads in MiXCR, keeping a single row per CDR3 protein. The table shows about 84,000 distinct CDR3 sequences, with roughly 14% occurring only once. Sequenced sample: PBMCs or a T cell subset sorted from them (not recorded which). The receptors were gathered from an adult woman who had mild COVID-19 (a few samples of this study predate the infection). Cell type and time point are not known. Each CDR3 is given with its conserved first and last residue. The order of the fields is clone size, CDR3 length, D gene, V gene, J gene, CDR3 protein, CDR3 DNA. The D gene is left open where the match is weak. The size field is filled for only some rows; it gives once, few, many or a size class.

NA,13,TRBD1,TRBV20-1,TRBJ2-3,CSARDRGEYTQYF,TGCAGTGCCCGCGACAGGGGGGAATATACGCAGTATTTT
few,16,NA,TRBV5-5,TRBJ2-7,CASSLEFPGVPYEQYF,TGTGCCAGCAGCTTGGAATTTCCTGGGGTCCCCTACGAGCAGTACTTC
NA,13,NA,TRBV25-1,TRBJ2-7,CASTRAQGYEQYF,TGTGCCAGCACCCGAGCACAGGGCTACGAGCAGTACTTC
few,15,NA,TRBV2,TRBJ2-4,CAINRQVLAKNIQYF,TGTGCCATCAACAGACAGGTTCTAGCCAAAAACATTCAGTACTTC
NA,14,NA,TRBV7-3,TRBJ2-7,CASSSGVRPWEQYF,TGTGCCAGCAGTTCTGGGGTCAGGCCGTGGGAGCAGTACTTC
NA,19,TRBD2,TRBV7-8,TRBJ2-5,CASSLGLAGDKADRATQYF,TGTGCCAGCAGTTTGGGACTAGCGGGGGACAAGGCCGACAGGGCGACCCAGTACTTC
many,14,NA,TRBV5-1,TRBJ2-3,CASSLAPTPDTQYF,TGCGCCAGCAGCTTGGCCCCGACCCCAGATACGCAGTATTTT
few,15,TRBD1,TRBV4-1,TRBJ2-1,CASSPTGDRGNEQFF,TGCGCCAGCAGCCCTACAGGGGATCGGGGTAATGAGCAGTTCTTC
NA,18,TRBD2,TRBV7-9,TRBJ2-5,CASSLPRWASGIQETQYF,TGTGCCAGCAGCTTACCCCGCTGGGCTAGCGGAATCCAAGAGACCCAGTACTTC
few,16,TRBD1,TRBV6-5,TRBJ1-5,CASSSLAQGLRQPQHF,TGTGCCAGCAGTTCCCTAGCACAGGGGTTGCGTCAGCCCCAGCATTTT
few,12,NA,TRBV6-5,TRBJ2-3,CASNEGTDTQYF,TGTGCCAGCAATGAGGGCACAGATACGCAGTATTTT
NA,18,NA,TRBV7-9,TRBJ2-7,CASSLVGLTGSLAYEQYF,TGTGCCAGCAGCTTAGTGGGGCTGACAGGCTCCCTCGCCTACGAGCAGTACTTC
many,14,TRBD2,TRBV9,TRBJ2-4,CASSTGGGRYIQYF,TGTGCCAGCAGCACCGGGGGGGGCAGGTACATTCAGTACTTC
few,17,NA,TRBV20-1,TRBJ1-5,CSAPTPHGGMSNQPQHF,TGCAGTGCTCCGACCCCCCATGGGGGGATGAGCAATCAGCCCCAGCATTTT
few,20,NA,TRBV6-5,TRBJ2-3,CASSYSYTRYGEYRTDTQYF,TGTGCCAGCAGTTACAGTTACACTCGTTACGGGGAATACCGCACAGATACGCAGTATTTT
NA,13,TRBD1,TRBV7-9,TRBJ1-1,CASSLRQGTEAFF,TGTGCCAGCAGCTTAAGACAGGGGACTGAAGCTTTCTTT
few,17,TRBD1,TRBV7-9,TRBJ2-2,CASSYDTGGWNTGELFF,TGTGCCAGCAGCTACGACACAGGGGGCTGGAACACCGGGGAGCTGTTTTTT
NA,13,NA,TRBV19,TRBJ1-1,CASSTGVHTEAFF,TGTGCCAGTAGTACAGGGGTGCACACTGAAGCTTTCTTT
few,14,NA,TRBV27,TRBJ1-5,CASSFFRDAGDTHF,TGTGCCAGCAGTTTCTTCCGGGACGCAGGGGATACACATTTT
few,13,NA,TRBV27,TRBJ1-1,CASSLSLWGEAFF,TGTGCCAGCAGTTTATCATTGTGGGGTGAAGCTTTCTTT
NA,18,NA,TRBV21-1,TRBJ2-5,CASSKNLDRDRESETQYF,TGTGCCAGCAGCAAAAACCTCGACCGGGACAGGGAGTCGGAGACCCAGTACTTC
NA,15,NA,TRBV7-2,TRBJ2-5,CASSYPEGGGETQYF,TGTGCCAGCAGCTACCCGGAGGGGGGGGGGGAGACCCAGTACTTC
NA,15,NA,TRBV9,TRBJ1-1,CASSPRRELNTEAFF,TGTGCCAGCAGCCCGCGTAGAGAGCTGAACACTGAAGCTTTCTTT
few,16,TRBD2,TRBV7-9,TRBJ2-3,CASRLPTSGGLDTQYF,TGTGCCAGCAGGCTCCCGACTAGCGGGGGACTAGATACGCAGTATTTT
NA,16,NA,TRBV29-1,TRBJ2-1,CSAEGASGGPNNEQFF,TGCAGCGCCGAGGGGGCGAGCGGGGGCCCTAACAATGAGCAGTTCTTC
NA,15,NA,TRBV11-2,TRBJ2-3,CASSLAGLRTDTQYF,TGTGCCAGCAGCTTGGCAGGGCTTCGCACAGATACGCAGTATTTT